Included here is one T cell receptor (beta chain) sequence, with context. These data are taken from a study of blood T cell repertoires in COVID-19. Across the study: There were acute and convalescent COVID-19 samples, and they came from the United States, Italy and Spain. PBMCs, B-cell-depleted T cells, or T cells provided the cDNA or gDNA that made up the material.

Germline V gene data show CDR1 as DFQATT and CDR2 as SNEGSKA (reference sequence). CDR3 length equals 11 residues. V shed 0 bases and J shed 6 bases, with 5 bases lying between them. Methods used by the authors: Nucleated cell counts were estimated from reference gene primer amplification. Assay: immunoSEQ multiplex PCR; the TCRdb copy retains only in-frame clones and omits some. Clone size and the V and J calls come from that table; the DNA yielded D and trimming. The sample contains about 110,000 clones, roughly 82% of which appear only once. The V call is TRBV20-1, the J call TRBJ1-1; D not resolved. The TCR originated in a woman aged 60-70 years with acute or convalescent COVID-19. The sample was peripheral blood. The CDR3 nucleotides read TGCAGTGCTAGAGATGTATCTGAAGCTTTCTTT. Translating it yields CSARDVSEAFF.